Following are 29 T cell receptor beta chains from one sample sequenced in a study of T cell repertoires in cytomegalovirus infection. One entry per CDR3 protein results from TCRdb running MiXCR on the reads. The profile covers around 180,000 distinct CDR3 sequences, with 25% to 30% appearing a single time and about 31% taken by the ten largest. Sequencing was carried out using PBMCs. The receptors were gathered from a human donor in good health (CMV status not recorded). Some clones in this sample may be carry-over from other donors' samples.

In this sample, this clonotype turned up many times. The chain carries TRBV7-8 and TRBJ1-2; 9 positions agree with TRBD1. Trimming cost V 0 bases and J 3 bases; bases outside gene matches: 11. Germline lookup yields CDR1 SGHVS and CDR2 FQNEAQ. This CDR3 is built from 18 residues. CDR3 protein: CASSLAARTGEADYGYTF. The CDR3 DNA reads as TGTGCCAGCAGCTTAGCCGCCCGGACAGGGGAAGCTGACTATGGCTACACCTTC.

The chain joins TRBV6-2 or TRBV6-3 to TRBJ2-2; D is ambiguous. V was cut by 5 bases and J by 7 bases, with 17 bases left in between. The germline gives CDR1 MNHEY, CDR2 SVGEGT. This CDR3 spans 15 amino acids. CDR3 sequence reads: CASSLLPSLLGELFF. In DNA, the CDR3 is TGTGCCAGCAGTCTCTTACCCTCGTTGCTCGGGGAGCTGTTTTTT.

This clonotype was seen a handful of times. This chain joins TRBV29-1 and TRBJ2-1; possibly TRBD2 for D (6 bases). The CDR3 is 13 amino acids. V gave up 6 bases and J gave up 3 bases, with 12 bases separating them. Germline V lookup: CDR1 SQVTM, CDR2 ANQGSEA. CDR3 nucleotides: TGCAGCGTCGGGACTTCCGACTACAATGAGCAGTTCTTC. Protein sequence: CSVGTSDYNEQFF.

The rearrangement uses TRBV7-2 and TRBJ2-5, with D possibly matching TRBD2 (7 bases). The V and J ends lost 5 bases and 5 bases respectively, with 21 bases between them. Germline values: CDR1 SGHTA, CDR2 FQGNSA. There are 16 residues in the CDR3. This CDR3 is CASSPKGGGAWETQYF. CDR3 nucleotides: TGTGCCAGCAGCCCCAAGGGGGGGGGCGCGTGGGAGACCCAGTACTTC.

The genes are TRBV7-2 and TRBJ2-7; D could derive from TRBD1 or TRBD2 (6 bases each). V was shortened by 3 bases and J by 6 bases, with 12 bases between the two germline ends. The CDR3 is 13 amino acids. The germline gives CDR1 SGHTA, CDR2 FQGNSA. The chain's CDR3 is CASSFGGGPEQYF. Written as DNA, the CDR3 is TGTGCCAGCAGCTTTGGAGGGGGTCCCGAGCAGTACTTC.

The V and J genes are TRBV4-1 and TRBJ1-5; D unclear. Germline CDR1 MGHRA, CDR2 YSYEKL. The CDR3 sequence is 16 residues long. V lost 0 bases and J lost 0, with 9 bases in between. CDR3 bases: TGCGCCAGCAGCCAAGATCGGGAGGATAGCAATCAGCCCCAGCATTTT. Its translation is CASSQDREDSNQPQHF.

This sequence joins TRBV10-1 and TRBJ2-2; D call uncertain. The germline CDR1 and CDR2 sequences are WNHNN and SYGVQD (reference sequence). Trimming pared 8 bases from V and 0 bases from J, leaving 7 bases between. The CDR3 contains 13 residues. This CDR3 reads CASFSPNTGELFF. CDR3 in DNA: TGCGCCAGCTTCTCACCGAACACCGGGGAGCTGTTTTTT.

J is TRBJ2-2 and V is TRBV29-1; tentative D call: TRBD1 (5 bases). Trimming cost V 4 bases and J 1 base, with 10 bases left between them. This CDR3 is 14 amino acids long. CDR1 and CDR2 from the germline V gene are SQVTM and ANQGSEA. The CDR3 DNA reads TGCAGCGTTGTGGGGCGGATGAACACCGGGGAGCTGTTTTTT. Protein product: CSVVGRMNTGELFF.

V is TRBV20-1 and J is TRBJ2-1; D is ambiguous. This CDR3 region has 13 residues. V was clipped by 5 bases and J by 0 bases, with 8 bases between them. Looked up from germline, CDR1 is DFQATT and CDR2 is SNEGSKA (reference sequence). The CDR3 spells CSAPWSSYNEQFF. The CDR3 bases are TGCAGTGCTCCGTGGAGCTCCTACAATGAGCAGTTCTTC.

CDR3 amino acids: CASSLAGTENEQYF. The CDR3 region has the DNA TGTGCCAGCAGCTTAGCGGGGACGGAGAACGAGCAGTACTTC. The chain joins TRBV7-2 to TRBJ2-7; D tentatively reads TRBD1 or TRBD2 (5 bases each). V dropped 0 bases and J dropped 5 bases, with 11 bases sitting between them. Germline CDR1 reads SGHTA; CDR2 reads FQGNSA. This CDR3 has 14 residues.

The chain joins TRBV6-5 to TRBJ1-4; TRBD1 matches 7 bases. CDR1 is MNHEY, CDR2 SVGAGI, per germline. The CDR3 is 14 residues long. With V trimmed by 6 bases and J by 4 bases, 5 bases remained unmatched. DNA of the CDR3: TGTGCCAGCAGACCCCAGGGGGGTAATGAAAAACTGTTTTTT. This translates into CASRPQGGNEKLFF.

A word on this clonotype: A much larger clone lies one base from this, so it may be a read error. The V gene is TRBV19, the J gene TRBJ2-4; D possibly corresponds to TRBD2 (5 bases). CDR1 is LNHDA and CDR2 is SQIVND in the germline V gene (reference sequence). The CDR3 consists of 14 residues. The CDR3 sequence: CASSAGLAKNILYF. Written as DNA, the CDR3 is TGTGCCAGTAGTGCAGGACTCGCCAAAAACATTCTGTACTTC.

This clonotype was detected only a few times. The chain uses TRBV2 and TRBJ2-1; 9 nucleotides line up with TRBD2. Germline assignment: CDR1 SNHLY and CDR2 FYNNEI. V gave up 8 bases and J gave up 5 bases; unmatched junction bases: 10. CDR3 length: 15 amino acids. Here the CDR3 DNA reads TGTGCCAGCTTTGGGCCAGCGGGGGGCCACAATGAGCAGTTCTTC. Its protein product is CASFGPAGGHNEQFF. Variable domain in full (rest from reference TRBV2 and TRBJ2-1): EPEVTQTPSHQVTQMGQEVILRCVPISNHLYFYWYRQILGQKVEFLVSFYNNEISEKSEIFDDQFSVERPDGSNFTLKIRSTKLEDSAMYFCASFGPAGGHNEQFFGPGTRLTVL.

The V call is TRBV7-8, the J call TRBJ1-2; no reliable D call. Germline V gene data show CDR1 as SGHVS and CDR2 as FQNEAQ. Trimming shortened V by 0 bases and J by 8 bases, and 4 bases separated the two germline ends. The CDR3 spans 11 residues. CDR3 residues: CASSLAGGYTF. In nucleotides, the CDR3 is TGTGCCAGCAGCTTAGCGGGCGGCTACACCTTC.

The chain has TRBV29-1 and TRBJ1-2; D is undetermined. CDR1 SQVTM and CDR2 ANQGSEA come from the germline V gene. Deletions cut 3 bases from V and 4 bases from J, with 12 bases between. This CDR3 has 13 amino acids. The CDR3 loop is CSVDEAGPYGYTF. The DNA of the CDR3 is TGCAGCGTTGATGAAGCCGGACCCTATGGCTACACCTTC.

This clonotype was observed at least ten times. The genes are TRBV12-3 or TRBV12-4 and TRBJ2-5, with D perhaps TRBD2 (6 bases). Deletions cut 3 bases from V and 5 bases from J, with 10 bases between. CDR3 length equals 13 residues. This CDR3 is CASSFLGGETQYF. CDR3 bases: TGTGCCAGCAGTTTTCTCGGAGGGGAGACCCAGTACTTC.

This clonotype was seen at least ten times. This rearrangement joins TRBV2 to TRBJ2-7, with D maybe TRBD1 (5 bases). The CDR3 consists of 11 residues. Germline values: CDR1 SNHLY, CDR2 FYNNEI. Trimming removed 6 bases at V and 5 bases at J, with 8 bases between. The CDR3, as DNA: TGTGCCAGCAGCCAGACAGACGAGCAGTACTTC. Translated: CASSQTDEQYF.

CDR3 bases: TGCAGCGTTGGAGTCGGGGAAGCTTTCTTT. Protein sequence: CSVGVGEAFF. J is TRBJ1-1 and V is TRBV29-1; D gene unclear. Trimming left V 4 bases short and J 8 bases short, with 8 bases between. The CDR3 has 10 residues. The V gene's germline CDR1 is SQVTM and CDR2 ANQGSEA.

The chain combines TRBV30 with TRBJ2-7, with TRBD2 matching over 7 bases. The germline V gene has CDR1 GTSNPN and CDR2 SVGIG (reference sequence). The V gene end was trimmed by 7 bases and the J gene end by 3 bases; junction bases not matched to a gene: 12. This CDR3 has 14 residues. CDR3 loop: CALRRRGKDYEQYF. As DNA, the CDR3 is TGTGCCTTGAGGCGGCGGGGGAAGGACTACGAGCAGTACTTC.

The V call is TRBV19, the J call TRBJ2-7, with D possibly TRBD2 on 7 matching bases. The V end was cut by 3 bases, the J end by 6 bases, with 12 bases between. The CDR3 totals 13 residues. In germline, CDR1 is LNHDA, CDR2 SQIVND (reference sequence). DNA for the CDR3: TGTGCCAGTAGTATCTACAGGGAGGGCGAGCAGTACTTC. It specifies CASSIYREGEQYF. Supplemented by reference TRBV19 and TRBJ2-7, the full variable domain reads DGGITQSPKYLFRKEGQNVTLSCEQNLNHDAMYWYRQDPGQGLRLIYYSQIVNDFQKGDIAEGYSVSREKKESFPLTVTSAQKNPTAFYLCASSIYREGEQYFGPGTRLTVT.

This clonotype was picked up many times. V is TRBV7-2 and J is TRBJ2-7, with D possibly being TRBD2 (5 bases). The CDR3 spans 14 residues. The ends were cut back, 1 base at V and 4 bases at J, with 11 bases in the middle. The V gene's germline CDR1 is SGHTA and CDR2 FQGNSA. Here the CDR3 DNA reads TGTGCCAGCAGCTTAGAGGGCGGGCCGTACGAGCAGTACTTC. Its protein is CASSLEGGPYEQYF.

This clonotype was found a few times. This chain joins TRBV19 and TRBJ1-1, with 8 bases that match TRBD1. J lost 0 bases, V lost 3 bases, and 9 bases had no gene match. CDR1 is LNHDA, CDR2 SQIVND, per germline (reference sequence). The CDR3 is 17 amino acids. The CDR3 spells CASSMDRAWGMNTEAFF. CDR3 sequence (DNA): TGTGCCAGTAGTATGGACAGGGCATGGGGGATGAACACTGAAGCTTTCTTT.

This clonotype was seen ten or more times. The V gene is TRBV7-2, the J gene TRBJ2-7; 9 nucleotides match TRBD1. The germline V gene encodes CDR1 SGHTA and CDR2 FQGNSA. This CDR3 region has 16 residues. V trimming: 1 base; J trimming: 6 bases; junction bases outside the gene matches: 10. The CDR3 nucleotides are TGTGCCAGCAGCTTAGACCTGGGACAGGGTACGGTCGAGCAGTACTTC. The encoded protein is CASSLDLGQGTVEQYF.

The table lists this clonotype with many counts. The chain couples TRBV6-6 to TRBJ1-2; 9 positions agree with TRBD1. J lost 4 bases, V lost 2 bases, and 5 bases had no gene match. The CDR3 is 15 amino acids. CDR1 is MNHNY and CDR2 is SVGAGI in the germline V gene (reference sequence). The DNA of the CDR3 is TGTGCCAGCAGTTACCCCGAGGACAGGGGCTATGGCTACACCTTC. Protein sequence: CASSYPEDRGYGYTF.

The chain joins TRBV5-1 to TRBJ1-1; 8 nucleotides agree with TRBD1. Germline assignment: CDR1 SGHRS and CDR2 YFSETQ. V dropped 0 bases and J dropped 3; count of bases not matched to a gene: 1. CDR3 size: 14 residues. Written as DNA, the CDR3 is TGCGCCAGCAGCTTGGAGACAGGGGACACTGAAGCTTTCTTT. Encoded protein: CASSLETGDTEAFF.

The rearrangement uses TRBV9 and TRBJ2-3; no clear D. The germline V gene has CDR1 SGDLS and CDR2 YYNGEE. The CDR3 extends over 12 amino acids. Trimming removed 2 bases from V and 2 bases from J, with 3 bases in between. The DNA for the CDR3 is TGTGCCAGCAGCGTCTTCACAGATACGCAGTATTTT. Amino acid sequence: CASSVFTDTQYF.

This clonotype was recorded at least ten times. The CDR3 nucleotides read TGTGCCAGCAGTTTAGCTGGTGGATCCGATAGCAATCAGCCCCAGCATTTT. Translation: CASSLAGGSDSNQPQHF. This sequence joins TRBV12-3 or TRBV12-4 and TRBJ1-5, with unresolved D. Trimming left V 0 bases short and J 0 bases short, with 12 bases between. The CDR3 is 17 residues long.

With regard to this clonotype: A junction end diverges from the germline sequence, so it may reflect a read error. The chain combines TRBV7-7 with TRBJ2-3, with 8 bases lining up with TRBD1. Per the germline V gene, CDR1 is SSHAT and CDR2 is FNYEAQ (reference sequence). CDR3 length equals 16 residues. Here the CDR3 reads CASSLDGQGGADTQYF. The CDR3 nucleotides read TGTGCTAGCAGCTTGGACGGACAGGGAGGCGCAGATACGCAGTATTTT.

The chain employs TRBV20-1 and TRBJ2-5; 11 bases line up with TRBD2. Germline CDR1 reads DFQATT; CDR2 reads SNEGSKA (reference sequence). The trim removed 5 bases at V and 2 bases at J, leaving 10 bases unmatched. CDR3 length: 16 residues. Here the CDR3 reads CSAPRLAGPNQETQYF. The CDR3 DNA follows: TGCAGTGCTCCCAGACTAGCGGGGCCTAATCAAGAGACCCAGTACTTC.